This T cell receptor (beta chain) originates from a study of cytomegalovirus exposure and HLA in healthy donors. Vbeta (60) and Jbeta (13) primers were used in the PCR. Some clones are missing from TCRdb's copy, which holds only in-frame ones; the method was immunoSEQ multiplex PCR. The data contain around 120,000 clones, about four fifths of them seen just once; the ten biggest clones take up approximately 2%. This clone was detected once. This CDR3 has 13 amino acids. Germline V CDR1 and CDR2: MNHEY, SMNVEV (reference sequence). The V and J ends lost 3 bases and 8 bases respectively, with 11 bases between them.

This chain connects TRBV27 to TRBJ2-1, with D perhaps TRBD2 (6 bases). The sample comprised PBMCs. The TCR comes from a man between 18 and 35 years old in good health and CMV-seronegative. This CDR3 is CASSLPSGDEQFF. The CDR3 nucleotides read TGTGCCAGCAGTTTGCCATCGGGGGATGAGCAGTTCTTC.